The 8 T cell receptor beta chains presented below share a single source sample, sequenced in a study of shared clonotypes between healthy human individuals. Measured with immunoSEQ multiplex PCR; TCRdb has only the in-frame clones, and not every one. The data hold some 1,400,000 clones, with around 97% observed a single time. Material for sequencing was naive CD4+ T cells sorted from blood. Subset described: CD45RA+ positively selected. These receptors were taken from a man younger than 40 in good health.

The V call is TRBV9, the J call TRBJ2-5, with 9 bases aligning to TRBD2. Germline V gene lookup returns CDR1 SGDLS and CDR2 YYNGEE. J was trimmed by 7 bases and V by 4 bases; bases with no gene match: 8. The CDR3 runs 14 residues. The CDR3 region has the DNA TGTGCCAGCAGCCCTTTGGCGGGAGGGGGGACCCAGTACTTC. Its translation is CASSPLAGGGTQYF.

The V gene is TRBV9, the J gene TRBJ2-7; 8 nucleotides agree with TRBD2. The CDR3 is 17 residues long. In germline, CDR1 is SGDLS, CDR2 YYNGEE. Trimming at V came to 3 bases and at J to 3 bases, leaving 14 bases not matched to a gene. The CDR3 bases are TGTGCCAGCAGCGAAGGGGGAGGACTAGCCGCTGACTACGAGCAGTACTTC. As protein: CASSEGGGLAADYEQYF.

The rearrangement links TRBV5-6 to TRBJ2-5; 9 bases map to TRBD2. The end of the DNA is better explained by TRBJ2-7, so the J call may be wrong. The CDR3 is made up of 15 amino acids. Germline-derived CDR1 and CDR2 are SGHDT and YYEEEE. As DNA, the CDR3 is TGTGCCAGCAGCTATCGGGTAGCGGGAGTTTACGAGCAGTACTTC. This codes for CASSYRVAGVYEQYF.

The chain joins TRBV7-6 to TRBJ2-7; D tentatively reads TRBD1 or TRBD2 (5 bases each). Trimming stripped 8 bases from V and 0 bases from J, with 17 bases between. This CDR3 has 15 amino acids. Germline V gene data show CDR1 as SGHVS and CDR2 as FNYEAQ. The CDR3 region is CASSRGSRSSYEQYF. In DNA form, the CDR3 reads TGTGCCAGCTCGAGGGGTAGCCGAAGCTCCTACGAGCAGTACTTC.

Comment on this clone: Different DNA sequences within this sample yield the same CDR3. The J gene is TRBJ2-3, the V gene TRBV5-1; weak D call: TRBD2 (5 bases). This CDR3 is 14 amino acids long. V lost 0 bases and J lost 3, with 8 bases in between. Germline V gives CDR1 SGHRS, CDR2 YFSETQ. This chain's CDR3 is CASSLAGITDTQYF. CDR3 bases: TGCGCCAGCAGCTTGGCGGGGATAACAGATACGCAGTATTTT. Together with reference TRBV5-1 and TRBJ2-3, the CDR3 gives the full variable domain: KAGVTQTPRYLIKTRGQQVTLSCSPISGHRSVSWYQQTPGQGLQFLFEYFSETQRNKGNFPGRFSGRQFSNSRSEMNVSTLELGDSALYLCASSLAGITDTQYFGPGTRLTVL.

The chain has TRBV27 and TRBJ2-7, with D tentatively TRBD1 (6 bases). V was cut by 3 bases and J by 4 bases, with 16 bases left in between. The germline CDR1 and CDR2 sequences are MNHEY and SMNVEV (reference sequence). The CDR3 has 15 amino acids. The CDR3 spells CASSLRPRGGYEQYF. The CDR3 DNA reads as TGTGCCAGCAGTTTGCGACCCAGGGGTGGGTACGAGCAGTACTTC.

The J gene is TRBJ2-6, the V gene TRBV28; D unresolved. This CDR3 region has 15 residues. Germline-derived CDR1 and CDR2 are MDHEN and SYDVKM. V lost 3 bases, J lost 1 base, and 7 bases lay in between. CDR3 in DNA: TGTGCCAGCAGTTTCCTACAGTCTGGGGCCAACGTCCTGACTTTC. Encoded protein: CASSFLQSGANVLTF.

This clone was picked up one time. The chain joins TRBV7-9 to TRBJ2-7; D remains unclear. This CDR3 is built from 16 residues. V gave up 5 bases and J gave up 2 bases, with 19 bases separating them. The germline V gene encodes CDR1 SEHNR and CDR2 FQNEAQ (reference sequence). CDR3 amino acids: CASSHQRRRQTYEQYF. The CDR3 bases are TGTGCCAGCAGCCATCAACGGCGACGGCAAACCTACGAGCAGTACTTC.